Included here is one T cell receptor beta chain sequence, with context. The data originate from a study of blood T cell repertoires in COVID-19. Study as a whole: Samples came from the United States, Italy and Spain, spanning acute and convalescent COVID-19. In each case, the material was cDNA or gDNA derived from T cells, B-cell-depleted T cells, or PBMCs.

CDR1 is SGHDT, CDR2 YYEEEE, per germline. The germline V and J ends were trimmed by 4 bases and 0 bases, with 10 bases remaining between them. The CDR3 has 14 amino acids. Per the study methods: Amplified reference gene primers provided the basis for estimating nucleated cell counts. Using immunoSEQ multiplex PCR, the repertoire was profiled, and TCRdb retains in-frame clones only, with some absent. That table furnishes V, J and clone size, whereas the DNA furnished D and trimming. This sample has 150,000 to 200,000 clones, with 88% found just once. This chain uses TRBV5-6 with TRBJ1-1, with D tentatively TRBD1 (5 bases). Sequencing was done on a sample of peripheral blood. The sequence came from a man aged 65 to 79 with active or convalescent COVID-19. The CDR3, as DNA: TGTGCCAGCAGCGCGGGGACGGTGAACACTGAAGCTTTCTTT. It translates to CASSAGTVNTEAFF.